These T cell receptor beta chains were read from a single sample in a study of cytomegalovirus exposure and HLA in healthy donors. Profiling relied on immunoSEQ multiplex PCR, and the TCRdb table lists in-frame clones only, not all of them. In the table there are 100,000 or so clones, 65% to 85% of which are singletons. The sample consisted of PBMCs. These receptors all come from a man aged 18 to 29 in good health and CMV-seronegative. CDR3s include the opening cysteine and the closing phenylalanine or tryptophan. D genes are given only for firm matches. The size of a clone is reported for some rows only, either as once, few or many, or as a class for expanded clones.

J: TRBJ1-3
size: once
V: TRBV4-1
D: TRBD1
CDR3: CASSPPWSVGQGLGGNTIYF
DNA: TGCGCCAGCAGCCCTCCTTGGTCTGTGGGACAGGGGCTCGGTGGAAACACCATATATTTT

J: TRBJ1-4
size: NA
V: TRBV7-9
D: TRBD1
CDR3: CASSRTGINEKLFF
DNA: TGTGCCAGCAGCCGGACAGGGATTAATGAAAAACTGTTTTTT

J: TRBJ2-4
size: NA
V: TRBV29-1
D: TRBD2
CDR3: CSVKGLAGGGGIQYF
DNA: TGCAGCGTCAAAGGACTAGCGGGGGGTGGTGGCATTCAGTACTTC

J: TRBJ1-4
size: NA
V: TRBV9
D: NA
CDR3: CASSVEAGRNEKLFF
DNA: TGTGCCAGCAGCGTAGAGGCAGGTCGGAATGAAAAACTGTTTTTT

J: TRBJ1-4
size: NA
V: TRBV9
D: NA
CDR3: CASSVKAWEEKLFF
DNA: TGTGCCAGCAGCGTGAAGGCCTGGGAGGAAAAACTGTTTTTT

J: TRBJ2-1
size: NA
V: TRBV27
D: TRBD2
CDR3: CASSLSREAYNEQFF
DNA: TGTGCCAGCAGTTTATCCCGGGAGGCCTACAATGAGCAGTTCTTC

J: TRBJ2-3
size: NA
V: TRBV9
D: TRBD2
CDR3: CASSVGGRATDTQYF
DNA: TGTGCCAGCAGCGTAGGCGGGAGGGCGACAGATACGCAGTATTTT

J: TRBJ2-7
size: NA
V: TRBV9
D: TRBD1
CDR3: CASSVEGAAYEQYF
DNA: TGTGCCAGCAGCGTAGAGGGGGCAGCCTACGAGCAGTACTTC

J: TRBJ2-3
size: NA
V: TRBV27
D: TRBD2
CDR3: CASSQTSGRADTQYF
DNA: TGTGCCAGCAGTCAGACTAGCGGGAGGGCCGATACGCAGTATTTT

J: TRBJ2-1
size: NA
V: TRBV12-5
D: NA
CDR3: CASGPLSRLTYNEQFF
DNA: TGTGCTAGTGGCCCCCTCTCGAGGCTAACCTACAATGAGCAGTTCTTC

J: TRBJ1-3
size: NA
V: TRBV19
D: TRBD1
CDR3: CASRTGTGGSGNTIYF
DNA: TGTGCCAGTAGAACTGGGACAGGGGGCTCTGGAAACACCATATATTTT

J: TRBJ1-3
size: NA
V: TRBV11-2
D: NA
CDR3: CASGRLRVGNTIYF
DNA: TGTGCCAGCGGGAGGTTAAGGGTTGGAAACACCATATATTTT

J: TRBJ2-6
size: NA
V: TRBV6-6
D: NA
CDR3: CASSVGVSGANVLTF
DNA: TGTGCCAGCAGCGTAGGGGTTTCTGGGGCCAACGTCCTGACTTTC

J: TRBJ1-1
size: NA
V: TRBV28
D: NA
CDR3: CASSFPSTGIATEAFF
DNA: TGTGCCAGCAGTTTCCCCTCGACAGGTATTGCGACTGAAGCTTTCTTT

J: TRBJ1-1
size: NA
V: TRBV7-9
D: NA
CDR3: CASRRGGLGNTEAFF
DNA: TGTGCCAGCAGAAGGGGGGGGTTGGGGAACACTGAAGCTTTCTTT

J: TRBJ1-3
size: few
V: TRBV11-2
D: NA
CDR3: CASSALGNTIYF
DNA: TGTGCCAGCAGCGCGCTTGGAAACACCATATATTTT

J: TRBJ2-2
size: NA
V: TRBV30
D: TRBD1
CDR3: CAWDRANTGELFF
DNA: TGTGCCTGGGACAGGGCGAACACCGGGGAGCTGTTTTTT

J: TRBJ1-2
size: few
V: TRBV6-6
D: NA
CDR3: CASSYSDSSYGYTF
DNA: TGTGCCAGCAGTTACTCCGACTCTAGCTATGGCTACACCTTC

J: TRBJ1-5
size: NA
V: TRBV6-5
D: NA
CDR3: CASRVTAGGHQPQHF
DNA: TGTGCCAGCAGGGTTACAGCGGGGGGCCATCAGCCCCAGCATTTT

J: TRBJ2-7
size: once
V: TRBV4-3
D: TRBD2
CDR3: CASSQVAGPNSYEQYF
DNA: TGCGCCAGCAGCCAAGTAGCGGGACCGAATTCCTACGAGCAGTACTTC

J: TRBJ1-1
size: NA
V: TRBV9
D: NA
CDR3: CASSGAEKTEAFF
DNA: TGTGCCAGCAGCGGGGCCGAGAAAACTGAAGCTTTCTTT

J: TRBJ2-5
size: NA
V: TRBV14
D: TRBD2
CDR3: CASSELAGSWVQETQYF
DNA: TGTGCCAGCTCGGAGCTAGCGGGATCGTGGGTCCAAGAGACCCAGTACTTC

J: TRBJ1-6
size: NA
V: TRBV11-2
D: NA
CDR3: CASSSRTFLNSPLHF
DNA: TGTGCCAGCAGCTCCAGGACTTTTTTGAATTCACCCCTCCACTTT

J: TRBJ1-2
size: NA
V: TRBV30
D: TRBD1
CDR3: CAWSRTGLPGYTF
DNA: TGTGCCTGGAGTCGGACAGGTCTCCCTGGCTACACCTTC

J: TRBJ1-1
size: once
V: TRBV7-9
D: TRBD1
CDR3: CASSPRDRAMNTEAFF
DNA: TGTGCCAGCAGCCCCCGGGACAGGGCGATGAACACTGAAGCTTTCTTT

J: TRBJ1-2
size: NA
V: TRBV2
D: NA
CDR3: CASSEAQGRNYGYTF
DNA: TGTGCCAGCAGTGAAGCTCAGGGGCGTAACTATGGCTACACCTTC

J: TRBJ2-2
size: NA
V: TRBV9
D: NA
CDR3: CASTRGPFGELFF
DNA: TGTGCCAGCACCCGTGGGCCTTTCGGGGAGCTGTTTTTT

J: TRBJ2-5
size: NA
V: TRBV7-9
D: NA
CDR3: CASSLDTSPQETQYF
DNA: TGTGCCAGCAGCTTAGACACTAGCCCCCAAGAGACCCAGTACTTC

J: TRBJ1-2
size: NA
V: TRBV30
D: NA
CDR3: CAWSRVSGEGIYTF
DNA: TGTGCCTGGAGTAGGGTCAGCGGGGAGGGAATCTACACCTTC

J: TRBJ2-7
size: NA
V: TRBV9
D: NA
CDR3: CASSPQGRSYEQYF
DNA: TGTGCCAGCAGCCCCCAGGGTAGGAGTTACGAGCAGTACTTC

J: TRBJ1-2
size: NA
V: TRBV25-1
D: NA
CDR3: CASSDGSAGVRGYTF
DNA: TGTGCCAGCAGTGATGGGTCTGCAGGGGTTAGAGGCTACACCTTC

J: TRBJ1-1
size: NA
V: TRBV6-6
D: TRBD1
CDR3: CASSSTGAFF
DNA: TGTGCCAGCAGTTCGACAGGGGCTTTCTTT

J: TRBJ2-7
size: NA
V: TRBV4-3
D: NA
CDR3: CASSQEEGSGHEQYF
DNA: TGCGCCAGCAGCCAAGAAGAGGGTAGCGGCCACGAGCAGTACTTC

J: TRBJ2-7
size: NA
V: TRBV12-5
D: TRBD2
CDR3: CASGYGLAGAADYEQYF
DNA: TGTGCTAGTGGCTATGGACTAGCGGGAGCGGCGGACTACGAGCAGTACTTC

J: TRBJ2-2
size: NA
V: TRBV9
D: TRBD2
CDR3: CASSVGGGTGELFF
DNA: TGTGCCAGCAGCGTAGGGGGGGGAACCGGGGAGCTGTTTTTT

J: TRBJ2-3
size: NA
V: TRBV7-3
D: NA
CDR3: CASSPTIEHTQYF
DNA: TGTGCCAGCAGCCCCACCATAGAGCATACGCAGTATTTT

J: TRBJ2-3
size: NA
V: TRBV10-1
D: NA
CDR3: CASSADGADTQYF
DNA: TGCGCCAGCAGTGCGGACGGGGCAGATACGCAGTATTTT

J: TRBJ1-4
size: NA
V: TRBV7-9
D: NA
CDR3: CASSFPNEKLFF
DNA: TGTGCCAGCAGCTTCCCAAATGAAAAACTGTTTTTT

J: TRBJ1-5
size: NA
V: TRBV7-9
D: NA
CDR3: CASSLASVSNQPQHF
DNA: TGTGCCAGCAGCTTAGCAAGCGTGAGCAATCAGCCCCAGCATTTT

J: TRBJ1-2
size: NA
V: TRBV4-2
D: NA
CDR3: CASSQDRRARGGGLGYTF
DNA: TGTGCCAGCAGCCAAGATCGAAGGGCAAGAGGGGGGGGGCTTGGCTACACCTTC

J: TRBJ2-1
size: few
V: TRBV6-1
D: NA
CDR3: CASSEVFWPTYNEQFF
DNA: TGTGCCAGCAGTGAAGTGTTTTGGCCGACCTACAATGAGCAGTTCTTC

J: TRBJ2-4
size: NA
V: TRBV28
D: NA
CDR3: CASSLPGRAKNIQYF
DNA: TGTGCCAGCAGTTTGCCCGGCAGGGCCAAAAACATTCAGTACTTC

J: TRBJ1-5
size: NA
V: TRBV28
D: NA
CDR3: CASTPIRGNQPQHF
DNA: TGTGCCAGCACTCCGATTCGGGGCAATCAGCCCCAGCATTTT

J: TRBJ2-5
size: NA
V: TRBV9
D: NA
CDR3: CASSVDEYQETQYF
DNA: TGTGCCAGCAGCGTAGACGAGTACCAAGAGACCCAGTACTTC

J: TRBJ1-2
size: NA
V: TRBV6-1
D: TRBD1
CDR3: CASSESDRGLYGYTF
DNA: TGTGCCAGCAGCGAGTCCGACAGGGGCCTCTATGGCTACACCTTC

J: TRBJ1-2
size: once
V: TRBV27
D: NA
CDR3: CASSLSNRNYGYTF
DNA: TGTGCCAGCAGTTTATCGAACAGGAACTATGGCTACACCTTC

J: TRBJ1-5
size: NA
V: TRBV10-1
D: NA
CDR3: CASRGAGSNQPQHF
DNA: TGCGCCAGCAGGGGTGCGGGAAGCAATCAGCCCCAGCATTTT

J: TRBJ1-2
size: NA
V: TRBV4-3
D: TRBD1
CDR3: CASSQDREIWSYTF
DNA: TGCGCCAGCAGCCAGGACAGGGAGATATGGAGCTACACCTTC

J: TRBJ2-6
size: NA
V: TRBV7-8
D: NA
CDR3: CASSPRSGSGANVLTF
DNA: TGTGCCAGCAGCCCCAGGTCAGGATCTGGGGCCAACGTCCTGACTTTC

J: TRBJ1-2
size: NA
V: TRBV10-3
D: TRBD1
CDR3: CAISEDRGLGYTF
DNA: TGTGCCATCAGTGAGGACAGGGGTTTGGGCTACACCTTC

J: TRBJ2-1
size: NA
V: TRBV5-4
D: TRBD2
CDR3: CASSLVAGVEQFF
DNA: TGTGCCAGCAGCTTAGTAGCGGGAGTTGAGCAGTTCTTC

J: TRBJ2-1
size: NA
V: TRBV18
D: TRBD2
CDR3: CASSTTSGEQFF
DNA: TGTGCCAGCTCAACGACTAGCGGTGAGCAGTTCTTC

J: TRBJ2-1
size: NA
V: TRBV13
D: TRBD2
CDR3: CASLMGGGVGGNEQFF
DNA: TGTGCCAGCCTTATGGGGGGGGGAGTTGGAGGAAATGAGCAGTTCTTC

J: TRBJ2-5
size: NA
V: TRBV15
D: NA
CDR3: CATSRVRGVGQETQYF
DNA: TGTGCCACCAGCAGAGTACGCGGGGTCGGCCAAGAGACCCAGTACTTC

J: TRBJ2-7
size: NA
V: TRBV30
D: NA
CDR3: CAWKGASSSYEQYF
DNA: TGTGCCTGGAAAGGGGCCTCCAGCTCCTACGAGCAGTACTTC